This T cell receptor beta chain was sequenced in a study of regulatory T cells in long-lasting Graves disease. Study-level results: Persistent patients shared 2,700 or so public clonotypes among themselves. Newly diagnosed patients shared fewer, at 900 to 1,000.

Time point defined: newly diagnosed GD, antithyroid drugs for less than 3 months. The TCR library was made from RNA extracted from PBMCs. Trimming took 7 bases from V and 1 from J, leaving 22 bases between them. CDR1 MDHEN and CDR2 SYDVKM come from the germline V gene. The length of the CDR3 is 17 residues. This clonotype was seen at least ten times. Its target is unknown. Combining iRepertoire HTBI primers with Arm-PCR of CDR3 regions, the authors built TCR beta libraries. MiXCR, applied by TCRdb to the multiplex PCR reads, yields one record per CDR3 protein. This repertoire shows 350,000 to 500,000 distinct CDR3 sequences, around 17% found once; its top ten account for roughly a tenth. A further study also used this sample, focusing on T cells in Graves' hyperthyroidism and ophthalmopathy. This second study says: From stable hyperthyroidism, ophthalmopathy was separated by a 13 V-J model.

This clonotype originated in a woman aged 25 to 45 with Graves disease. V is TRBV28 and J is TRBJ1-1, with D uncertain. The specimen comprised peripheral blood mononuclear cells (PBMCs), sampled at new diagnosis, from a patient treated with antithyroid drugs. The CDR3 coding sequence is TGTGCCAGCACGAGAGGTTTTATTAAGGGTACGAACACTGAAGCTTTCTTT. Translated, it gives CASTRGFIKGTNTEAFF.